This T cell receptor (beta chain) was captured by sequencing in a study of CD8 T cells in ankylosing spondylitis. Study observations and caveats: A CD8+ phenotype characterized the disease-linked clones, which were relatively rare in peripheral blood. Typical of ankylosing spondylitis blood, it appeared, was a TCR beta motif of seven to nine highly homologous variants. The clones that were linked to disease were reported to be significantly enriched in matched synovial fluid samples from ankylosing spondylitis patients.

This clonotype was seen only a few times. Its specificity is not known. V lost 5 bases and J 8 bases, leaving 14 bases between the germline ends. The germline CDR1 and CDR2 sequences are KGHDR and SFDVKD. The CDR3 is 13 residues long. Quantitative 5'-RACE was performed with molecular barcodes, and it yielded the TCR beta libraries. TCRdb re-analysed the 5' RACE reads in MiXCR, keeping a single row per CDR3 protein. This sample has approximately 140,000 distinct CDR3 sequences, with around 45% found just once. The chain couples TRBV24-1 to TRBJ1-1; D may be TRBD1 (6 bases). Sequences were obtained from synovial fluid, either unsorted or a sorted T cell fraction (not recorded which). This receptor was obtained from a male donor with ankylosing spondylitis. The CDR3: CATSATGSREAFF. The CDR3 nucleotides read TGTGCCACCAGTGCCACAGGGTCCCGGGAAGCTTTCTTT.